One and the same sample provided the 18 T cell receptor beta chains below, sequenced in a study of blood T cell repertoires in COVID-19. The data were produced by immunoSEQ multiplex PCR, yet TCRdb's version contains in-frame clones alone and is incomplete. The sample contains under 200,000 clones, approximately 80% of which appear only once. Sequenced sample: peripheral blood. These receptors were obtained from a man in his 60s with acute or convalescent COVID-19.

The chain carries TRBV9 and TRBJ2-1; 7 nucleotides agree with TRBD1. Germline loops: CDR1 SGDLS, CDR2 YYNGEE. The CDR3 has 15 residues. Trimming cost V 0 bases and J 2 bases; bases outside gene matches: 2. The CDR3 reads CASSVDTGAYNEQFF. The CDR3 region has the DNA TGTGCCAGCAGCGTAGACACAGGGGCCTACAATGAGCAGTTCTTC.

CDR3 protein: CAWSTDFTDTQYF. The CDR3 bases are TGTGCCTGGTCGACAGATTTCACAGATACGCAGTATTTT. This chain links TRBV30 with TRBJ2-3; D is perhaps TRBD1 (5 bases). Germline lookup yields CDR1 GTSNPN and CDR2 SVGIG (reference sequence). The CDR3 has 13 residues. The ends were cut back, 5 bases at V and 2 bases at J, with 11 bases in the middle.

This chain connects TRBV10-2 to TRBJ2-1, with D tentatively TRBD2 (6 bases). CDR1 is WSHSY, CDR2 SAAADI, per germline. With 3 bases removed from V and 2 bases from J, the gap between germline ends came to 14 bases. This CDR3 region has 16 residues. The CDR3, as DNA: TGCGCCAGCAGTGATAATGCGGGGCCGCCCTACAATGAGCAGTTCTTC. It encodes CASSDNAGPPYNEQFF.

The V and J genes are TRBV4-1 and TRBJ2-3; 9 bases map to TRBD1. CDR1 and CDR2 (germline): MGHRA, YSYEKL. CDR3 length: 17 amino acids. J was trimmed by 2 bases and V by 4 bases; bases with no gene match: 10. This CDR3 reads CASSRVNRGQNTDTQYF. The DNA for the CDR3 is TGCGCCAGCAGCCGAGTAAACAGGGGGCAAAACACAGATACGCAGTATTTT.

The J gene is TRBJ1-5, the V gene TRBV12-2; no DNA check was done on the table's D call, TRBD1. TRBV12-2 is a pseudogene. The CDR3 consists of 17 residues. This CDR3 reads CASRSDSDRGEGQPQHF. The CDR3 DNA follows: TGTGCAAGTCGTTCGGACTCCGACAGGGGGGAAGGTCAGCCCCAGCATTTT.

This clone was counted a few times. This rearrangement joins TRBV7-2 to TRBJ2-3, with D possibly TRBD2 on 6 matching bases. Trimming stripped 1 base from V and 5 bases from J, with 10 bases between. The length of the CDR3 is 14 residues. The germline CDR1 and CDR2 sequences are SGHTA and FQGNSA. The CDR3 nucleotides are TGTGCCAGCAGCTTAGGCCAGGGAGGAGATACGCAGTATTTT. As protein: CASSLGQGGDTQYF. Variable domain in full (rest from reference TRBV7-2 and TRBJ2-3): GAGVSQSPSNKVTEKGKDVELRCDPISGHTALYWYRQSLGQGLEFLIYFQGNSAPDKSGLPSDRFSAERTGGSVSTLTIQRTQQEDSAVYLCASSLGQGGDTQYFGPGTRLTVL.

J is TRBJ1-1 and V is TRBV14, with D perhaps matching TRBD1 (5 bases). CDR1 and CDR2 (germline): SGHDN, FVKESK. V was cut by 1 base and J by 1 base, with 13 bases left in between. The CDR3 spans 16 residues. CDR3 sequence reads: CASSQAFSDRNTEAFF. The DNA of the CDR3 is TGTGCCAGCAGCCAAGCTTTCAGCGACAGGAACACTGAAGCTTTCTTT.

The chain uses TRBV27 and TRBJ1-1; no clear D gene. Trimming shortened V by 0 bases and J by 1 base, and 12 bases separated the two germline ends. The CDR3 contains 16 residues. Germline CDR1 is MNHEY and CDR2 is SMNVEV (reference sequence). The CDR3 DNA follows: TGTGCCAGCAGTTTATCGATGGGAGACCCGAACACTGAAGCTTTCTTT. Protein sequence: CASSLSMGDPNTEAFF.

CDR3 DNA sequence: TGTGCCAGCAGCGTAGAGAGGGGGTCCCCTTCTAACTATGGCTACACCTTC. Protein product: CASSVERGSPSNYGYTF. The V and J genes are TRBV9 and TRBJ1-2, with D maybe TRBD1 (6 bases). The CDR3 totals 17 residues. Trimming stripped 0 bases from V and 0 bases from J, with 15 bases between. CDR1 and CDR2 from the germline V gene are SGDLS and YYNGEE.

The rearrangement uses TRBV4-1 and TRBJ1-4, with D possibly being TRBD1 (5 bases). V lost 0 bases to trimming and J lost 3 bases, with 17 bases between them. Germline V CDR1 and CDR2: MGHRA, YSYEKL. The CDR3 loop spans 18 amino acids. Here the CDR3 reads CASSQDSGGFAANEKLFF. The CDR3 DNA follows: TGCGCCAGCAGCCAAGACTCTGGGGGGTTTGCAGCTAATGAAAAACTGTTTTTT.

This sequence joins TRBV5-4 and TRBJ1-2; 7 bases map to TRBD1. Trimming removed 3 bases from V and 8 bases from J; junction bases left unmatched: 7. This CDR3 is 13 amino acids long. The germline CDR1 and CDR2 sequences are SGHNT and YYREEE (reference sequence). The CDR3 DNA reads TGTGCCAGCAGCTCTGACAGGGTCGGAGGCTACACCTTC. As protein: CASSSDRVGGYTF.

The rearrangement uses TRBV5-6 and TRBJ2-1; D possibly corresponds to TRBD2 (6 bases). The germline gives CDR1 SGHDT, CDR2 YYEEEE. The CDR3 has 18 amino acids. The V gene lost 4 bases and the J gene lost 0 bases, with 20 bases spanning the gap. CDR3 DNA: TGTGCCAGCAGCGAGCCGGGGGAGGTGGTAAGCTCCTACAATGAGCAGTTCTTC. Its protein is CASSEPGEVVSSYNEQFF.

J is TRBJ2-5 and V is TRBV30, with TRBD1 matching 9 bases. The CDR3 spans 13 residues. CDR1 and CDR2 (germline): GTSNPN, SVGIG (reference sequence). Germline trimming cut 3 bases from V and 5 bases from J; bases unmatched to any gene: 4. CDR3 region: CAWRTGGSETQYF. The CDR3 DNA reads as TGTGCCTGGAGAACAGGGGGCAGTGAGACCCAGTACTTC. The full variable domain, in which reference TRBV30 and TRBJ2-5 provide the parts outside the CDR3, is SQTIHQWPATLVQPVGSPLSLECTVEGTSNPNLYWYRQAAGRGLQLLFYSVGIGQISSEVPQNLSASRPQDRQFILSSKKLLLSDSGFYLCAWRTGGSETQYFGPGTRLLVL.

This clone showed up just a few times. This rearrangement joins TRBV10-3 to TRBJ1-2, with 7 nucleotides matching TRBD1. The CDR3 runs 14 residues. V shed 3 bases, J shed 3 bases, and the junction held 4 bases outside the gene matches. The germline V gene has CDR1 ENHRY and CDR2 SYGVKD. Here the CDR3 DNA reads TGTGCCATCAGTGACACAGGGGACTACTATGGCTACACCTTC. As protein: CAISDTGDYYGYTF.

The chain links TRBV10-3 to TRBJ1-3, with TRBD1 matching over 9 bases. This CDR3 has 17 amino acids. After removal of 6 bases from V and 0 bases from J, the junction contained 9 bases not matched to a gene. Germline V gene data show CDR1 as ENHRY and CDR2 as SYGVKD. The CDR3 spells CAIRTPGQGHSGNTIYF. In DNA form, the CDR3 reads TGTGCCATCAGGACCCCGGGACAGGGACACTCTGGAAACACCATATATTTT.

The CDR3 coding sequence is TGTGCCAGCAGCTTAGTTTCCAGGGGGACCTACGAGCAGTACTTC. This codes for CASSLVSRGTYEQYF. The V gene is TRBV11-2, the J gene TRBJ2-7; TRBD1 agrees at 7 bases. The CDR3 loop spans 15 amino acids. CDR1 SGHAT and CDR2 FQNNGV come from the germline V gene. Unmatched junction bases numbered 5, after V lost 1 base and J lost 2 bases. The variable domain in full, with the rest retrieved from reference TRBV11-2 and TRBJ2-7, is EAGVAQSPRYKIIEKRQSVAFWCNPISGHATLYWYQQILGQGPKLLIQFQNNGVVDDSQLPKDRFSAERLKGVDSTLKIQPAKLEDSAVYLCASSLVSRGTYEQYFGPGTRLTVT.

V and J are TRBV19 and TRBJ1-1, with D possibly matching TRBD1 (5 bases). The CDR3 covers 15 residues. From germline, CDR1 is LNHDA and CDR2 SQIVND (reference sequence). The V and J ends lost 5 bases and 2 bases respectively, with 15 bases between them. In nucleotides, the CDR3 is TGTGCCAGTAGTGCCTCCGGGACTTTCAACACTGAAGCTTTCTTT. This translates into CASSASGTFNTEAFF.

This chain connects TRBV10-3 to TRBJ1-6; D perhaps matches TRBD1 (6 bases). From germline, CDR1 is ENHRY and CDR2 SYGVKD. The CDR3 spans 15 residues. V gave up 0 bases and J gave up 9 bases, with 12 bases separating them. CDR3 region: CAISESGVGASPLHF. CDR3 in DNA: TGTGCCATCAGTGAGTCCGGGGTGGGGGCTTCACCCCTCCACTTT.